The sample holds a few counts of the clone carrying this T cell receptor beta chain. Its antigen is undetermined. This entry comes from a study of human T cells and chemical hapten exposure. Overall study results and limits: There were significantly more large CDR3 similarity clusters among expanded TCRs than among controls.

Trimming removed 1 base at V and 0 bases at J, with 7 bases between. The germline V gene has CDR1 MNHEY and CDR2 SVGEGT. The CDR3 runs 16 residues. TCRdb recomputed calls from the RACE reads with MiXCR, one row per CDR3 protein. The sample records about 250,000 distinct CDR3 sequences, over 7.5% being singletons. Documented time point: pre-sensitization, week 0. As for treatment: therapeutic diphenylcyclopropenone sensitization with weekly scalp DPC. Sequenced material: whole blood, taken in connection with sensitization to the hapten diphenylcyclopropenone (DPC). The chain couples TRBV6-2 or TRBV6-3 to TRBJ2-6; weak D call: TRBD1 (5 bases). The sequence was collected from a man between 18 and 35 years old with alopecia areata. Some clones in this sample may be carry-over from other donors' samples. The CDR3 DNA reads as TGTGCCAGCAGTTACTATCAGGGCTCTGGGGCCAACGTCCTGACTTTC. Protein sequence: CASSYYQGSGANVLTF.